The rows below give T cell receptor beta chains drawn from one sample of a study of graft-versus-host responses after intestinal transplantation. This table comes from immunoSEQ multiplex PCR, and its TCRdb copy is limited to in-frame clones, with some not included. Of 37,000 or so clones in the sample, about 85% were seen once. The sequenced sample was ileum tissue, obtained approximately 210 days after intestinal transplant. These receptors came from a human patient who received an intestinal transplant, so some T cells may come from the graft donor. Each CDR3 is given with its conserved first and last residue. D genes are given only for firm matches. Expanded clones are given a class, and other clones once, few, many or no size at all.

v_call	d_call	clone_size	j_call	cdr3_aa	cdr3_nt
TRBV28	.	.	TRBJ1-1	CASSRGAGDFF	TGTGCCAGCAGTAGGGGGGCTGGGGATTTCTTT
TRBV5-4	TRBD1	.	TRBJ1-2	CASKSRDSGYGYTF	TGTGCCAGCAAGTCCCGGGACAGTGGGTATGGCTACACCTTC
TRBV13	TRBD2	.	TRBJ2-5	CASSLVSGGDQETQYF	TGTGCCAGCAGCTTGGTTAGCGGGGGGGACCAAGAGACCCAGTACTTC
TRBV7-8	.	.	TRBJ2-1	CASSLVETAGEQFF	TGTGCCAGCAGCTTAGTAGAAACAGCGGGTGAGCAGTTCTTC
TRBV2	.	.	TRBJ2-7	CASVTARDSLSYEQYF	TGTGCCAGCGTTACCGCCCGGGACTCCCTCTCCTACGAGCAGTACTTC
TRBV2	.	.	TRBJ2-3	CASSEQVSFTDTQYF	TGTGCCAGCAGTGAACAGGTATCTTTCACAGATACGCAGTATTTT
TRBV19	.	.	TRBJ2-7	CASSTAGLQYEQYF	TGTGCCAGTAGTACCGCGGGGCTACAGTACGAGCAGTACTTC
TRBV28	.	.	TRBJ1-6	CASSFPGTDYNSPLHF	TGTGCCAGCAGTTTTCCAGGTACCGACTATAATTCACCCCTCCACTTT
TRBV28	TRBD1	.	TRBJ2-7	CASRSGTDGDEQYF	TGTGCCAGCAGATCCGGGACAGATGGGGACGAGCAGTACTTC
TRBV15	.	.	TRBJ2-7	CATSRGQAQPSYEQYF	TGTGCCACCAGCAGAGGACAGGCCCAGCCCTCCTACGAGCAGTACTTC
TRBV7-8	.	once	TRBJ2-3	CASSSDSSTDTQYF	TGTGCCAGCAGCTCCGATTCTAGCACAGATACGCAGTATTTT
TRBV27	.	.	TRBJ1-5	CASKKGDYSNQPQHF	TGTGCCAGCAAAAAGGGGGATTATAGCAATCAGCCCCAGCATTTT
TRBV28	TRBD1	.	TRBJ1-2	CASSSPIGAGGSYGYTF	TGTGCCAGCAGCTCACCGATAGGGGCAGGGGGCAGCTATGGCTACACCTTC
TRBV5-1	TRBD1	.	TRBJ1-1	CASSFAGQGNTEAFF	TGCGCCAGCAGCTTTGCGGGACAGGGGAACACTGAAGCTTTCTTT
TRBV2	.	once	TRBJ2-2	CASRPDGPGELFF	TGTGCCAGCAGGCCCGACGGTCCCGGGGAGCTGTTTTTT